This TCR beta chain was profiled in a study of beta chain features in type 1 diabetes (dated by TCRdb to the late 2010s). Regarding the complete study: Mean age, gender distribution, total cell number and subset yield did not differ between patients and healthy donors. A total of roughly 99 million sorted cells were examined across all samples, and the number of cells per subset was strongly correlated with RNA yield. The study compared TCRB repertoires of sorted circulating CD4+ T cell subsets between recently diagnosed type 1 diabetes patients and matched healthy donors. Naive and central memory subsets were obtained from all 30 or so donors, but regulatory and stem cell-like memory subsets were isolated from only 8 patients and roughly eight healthy donors. The investigation overall reported the following: Only small numbers of individuals were included in the HLA sub-analyses, which left unresolved whether HLA type had any influence on TCRB rearrangement. Because cDNA was sequenced instead of genomic DNA, activated cells with high expression could be over-represented, although the groups did not differ in activation or CD3 levels. In all four CD4+ subsets, TCRB CDR3 length was moderately but significantly shorter in type 1 diabetes patients. The naive, central memory and regulatory TCRB repertoires appeared to resemble one another more closely among patients than among healthy donors. At VDJ recombination sites, type 1 diabetes patients had fewer insertions and more deleted nucleotides, which implies abnormalities in thymic rearrangement. Shorter templates might be favored by PCR, yet because patient and control samples were amplified and corrected together, any such skew would affect both groups equally.

This clone was observed a few times. Which antigen it targets is not known. No base qualities exist here, and no much larger clone lies one base off it. V sheds 6 bases and J sheds 0 bases, leaving 12 bases between their ends. The CDR3 spans 15 residues, from the cysteine through the phenylalanine. The retained sequence is limited to the CDR3, 45 bases, with the frame set at the first base. CDR1 SGHTA and CDR2 FQGNSA were looked up in the germline V gene. Each donor gave one peripheral blood draw, averaging around 0.11 L, which was collected into heparinised tubes. A BD FACSAria II and a panel including CD45RO, CCR7, CD25, CD127, CD95 and CD27 were used to sort naive, central memory, regulatory and stem cell-like memory CD4+ T cells. Every sorted population had a purity above 98%. PBMCs were isolated immediately by Lymphoprep density gradient centrifugation and stained directly without culture. Samples were stained and sorted in pairs, with one healthy donor and one patient per experiment, so that batch effects were minimized.

The High Capacity cDNA Reverse Transcription Kit was used to reverse transcribe all of the isolated RNA, meaning that expressed TCRB transcripts were what got sequenced. Naive, central memory and regulatory T cell samples underwent deep immunoSEQ sequencing, averaging roughly 3.3 million total reads per sample. Sorted cells were lysed in RLT buffer and RNA was extracted with DNase-treated RNeasy Micro or Mini kits, depending on cell number. To prevent cross-contamination, every cell subset was processed on its own, while patient and healthy donor samples were processed together. Using the immunoSEQ multiplex PCR, TCRB sequences were amplified from cDNA into 87-bp fragments spanning the CDR3 region. Sequencing of the amplicons was done on the Illumina HiSeq platform. The source study handled its data this way. Synthetic template baselines were used to correct PCR bias computationally, reads within Hamming distance 2 were collapsed, and singletons that could not be merged were discarded. Reads were aligned to IMGT to assign V, D and J genes, CDR3 length, and insertions or deletions at six rearrangement sites. Within each subset, clonotype counts were normalized to sorted cell number, after which true diversity and Gini coefficients were computed with the tcR R package. The overlap coefficient, calculated on TCRB nucleotide sequences, was used to quantify repertoire sharing. Sourced from immuneACCESS, this table was stored by TCRdb with only in-frame sequences that have V and J called. A share of the clones is absent; for the studies checked, an unresolved V gene accounts for under half, and the remainder has no known explanation. D and trimming come from the DNA, and the V and J calls and clone size come from that table. The sample records 150,000 or so clones, roughly a tenth of which are singletons. About 0.68% of the sample is held by the ten biggest clonotypes.

Sequences were obtained from central memory CD4+ T cells from blood. The sequence is built from TRBV7-2 and TRBJ1-5; D gene: possibly TRBD1, on 6 matching bases. The sequence came from a man younger than 35 in good health. In nucleotides, the sequence is TGTGCCAGCAGACCAGAGGGGGATAGCAATCAGCCCCAGCATTTT. Its product reads: CASRPEGDSNQPQHF.